The sequence of this T cell receptor beta chain was determined in a study of post-analysis software for immune sequencing data. Study as a whole: Recorded disease courses covered relapsing-remitting, secondary progressive and progressive-relapsing multiple sclerosis. Some patients had no subtype annotation.

CDR3 length: 14 amino acids. Germline CDR1 SGHRS, CDR2 YFSETQ. In regard to this clonotype: What it recognizes is unknown. Sequence at one end of the junction differs from germline and may be a read error.

The TCR beta cDNA libraries carried unique molecular identifiers. TCRdb reprocessed the PCR reads via MiXCR and lists one record per CDR3 protein. This sample has 750,000 to 950,000 distinct CDR3 sequences, with roughly 46% found just once. General observations from the study: The study found significantly lower normalized Chao1 diversity in multiple sclerosis patients than in controls. Four to six TRBV segments (TRBV5-6, TRBV5-1 and TRBV20-1 among them) occurred more frequently in patients than in controls.

This TCR derives from a girl aged 5 to 17 with multiple sclerosis. Sequenced input: blood. V gene TRBV5-1 combines with J gene TRBJ2-1, with a possible D match to TRBD1 (6 bases). CDR3 protein: CASSIGEGDNEQFF. CDR3 DNA: TGCGCCAGCAGCATAGGAGAGGGGGACAATGAACAGTTCTTC.